The 30 T cell receptor beta chains below were found in one sample sequenced in a study of blood T cell repertoires in COVID-19. Measured with immunoSEQ multiplex PCR; TCRdb has only the in-frame clones, and not every one. The repertoire consists of around 250,000 clones, with about 88% occurring once and the leading ten covering 5.5% to 7.5%. Source material: peripheral blood. The receptors shown here come from a woman between 70 and 85 years old with active or convalescent COVID-19.

This clone was counted once. This rearrangement joins TRBV5-1 to TRBJ2-5; D not certain. From germline, CDR1 is SGHRS and CDR2 YFSETQ. This CDR3 has 15 residues. V lost 3 bases to trimming and J lost 1 base, with 13 bases between them. The CDR3 protein is CASSSGGDIQETQYF. In nucleotides, the CDR3 is TGCGCCAGCAGCTCCGGCGGCGATATCCAAGAGACCCAGTACTTC. Using reference TRBV5-1 and TRBJ2-5 for the parts outside the CDR3, the full variable domain is KAGVTQTPRYLIKTRGQQVTLSCSPISGHRSVSWYQQTPGQGLQFLFEYFSETQRNKGNFPGRFSGRQFSNSRSEMNVSTLELGDSALYLCASSSGGDIQETQYFGPGTRLLVL.

The chain couples TRBV16 to TRBJ1-5, with D possibly being TRBD1 (5 bases). The CDR3 covers 14 residues. V lost 2 bases and J 3 bases, leaving 8 bases between the germline ends. Per germline, CDR1 KGHSY and CDR2 FQNENV. CDR3 sequence: CASSQGRANQPQHF. As DNA, the CDR3 is TGTGCCAGCAGCCAAGGCAGGGCCAATCAGCCCCAGCATTTT.

The chain carries TRBV5-4 and TRBJ2-2; maybe TRBD2 (7 bases). V was shortened by 4 bases and J by 0 bases, with 16 bases between the two germline ends. The CDR3 is 17 amino acids. Germline V gene lookup returns CDR1 SGHNT and CDR2 YYREEE (reference sequence). The CDR3 here is CASSGRAGGPNTGELFF. CDR3 nucleotides: TGTGCCAGCAGCGGGAGGGCCGGGGGCCCGAACACCGGGGAGCTGTTTTTT.

This clone was seen a handful of times. Germline and junction disagree at one end, which may indicate a read error. This chain connects TRBV5-6 to TRBJ2-7; possibly TRBD2 for D (6 bases). CDR1 SGHDT and CDR2 YYEEEE come from the germline V gene. CDR3 size: 11 residues. The CDR3 loop reads CASSLTTGDLF. In DNA, the CDR3 is TGTGCCAGCAGCCTCACCACTGGGGACTTGTTC.

The chain combines TRBV7-9 with TRBJ1-1, with 9 bases lining up with TRBD1. In germline, CDR1 is SEHNR, CDR2 FQNEAQ (reference sequence). The CDR3 loop spans 15 amino acids. V lost 5 bases and J lost 0; bases outside the gene matches: 4. The CDR3 sequence is CASSPRDRVNTEAFF. CDR3 sequence (DNA): TGTGCCAGCAGCCCCCGGGACAGGGTGAACACTGAAGCTTTCTTT.

The chain employs TRBV19 and TRBJ1-5, with a tentative D call TRBD1 (6 bases). V was clipped by 10 bases and J by 5 bases, with 21 bases between them. The CDR3 spans 15 residues. In germline, CDR1 is LNHDA, CDR2 SQIVND (reference sequence). CDR3: CATHKRGGAHQPQHF. Written as DNA, the CDR3 is TGTGCCACCCATAAAAGGGGGGGCGCCCATCAGCCCCAGCATTTT. Variable domain in full (rest from reference TRBV19 and TRBJ1-5): DGGITQSPKYLFRKEGQNVTLSCEQNLNHDAMYWYRQDPGQGLRLIYYSQIVNDFQKGDIAEGYSVSREKKESFPLTVTSAQKNPTAFYLCATHKRGGAHQPQHFGDGTRLSIL.

The gene calls are TRBV5-1 and TRBJ2-7; tentatively, D is TRBD2 (5 bases). The V end was cut by 5 bases, the J end by 1 base, with 16 bases between. The CDR3 contains 15 residues. Germline CDR1 reads SGHRS; CDR2 reads YFSETQ. The CDR3 sequence: CASRPERGLSYEQYF. The CDR3, as DNA: TGCGCCAGCAGGCCTGAAAGAGGACTGTCCTACGAGCAGTACTTC.

V gene TRBV4-2 combines with J gene TRBJ1-2, with no clear D. Germline lookup yields CDR1 LGHNA and CDR2 YNFKEQ. The ends were cut back, 0 bases at V and 0 bases at J, with 8 bases in the middle. The CDR3 spans 15 residues. CDR3 amino acids: CASSQEAGPNYGYTF. In DNA form, the CDR3 reads TGTGCCAGCAGCCAAGAAGCAGGCCCTAACTATGGCTACACCTTC.

The rearrangement joins TRBV3-1 (or the pseudogene TRBV3-2) to TRBJ1-5, with D perhaps TRBD1 (6 bases). V was pared by 4 bases and J by 3 bases, with 31 bases between. This CDR3 region has 21 residues. CDR1 and CDR2 from the germline V gene are LGHDT and YNNKEL (reference sequence). The CDR3 nucleotides read TGTGCCAGCAGCCGTGACTTGGGGCTCTCAAAGGGGGTACAATACAATCAGCCCCAGCATTTT. It specifies CASSRDLGLSKGVQYNQPQHF.

The chain joins TRBV27 to TRBJ1-6; maybe TRBD1 (5 bases). V lost 7 bases and J 7 bases, leaving 5 bases between the germline ends. Germline lookup yields CDR1 MNHEY and CDR2 SMNVEV (reference sequence). The CDR3 totals 11 residues. The CDR3: CASKGNSPLHF. The CDR3 DNA follows: TGTGCCAGCAAGGGGAATTCACCCCTCCACTTT.

The chain combines TRBV6-6 with TRBJ1-2; no clear D. Germline CDR1 is MNHNY and CDR2 is SVGAGI (reference sequence). The CDR3 is 12 residues long. V gave up 2 bases and J gave up 8 bases, with 9 bases separating them. The CDR3 region is CASSYGGKGYTF. CDR3 coding DNA: TGTGCCAGCAGTTACGGAGGGAAAGGCTACACCTTC.

This sequence joins TRBV4-3 and TRBJ1-2; no firm D call. The V end was cut by 4 bases, the J end by 3 bases, with 12 bases between. The CDR3 is made up of 14 amino acids. Looked up from germline, CDR1 is LGHNA and CDR2 is YSLEER. This CDR3 is CASSPRGGYYGYTF. The DNA of the CDR3 is TGCGCCAGCAGCCCCCGAGGCGGCTACTATGGCTACACCTTC.

The rearrangement links TRBV7-9 to TRBJ1-5, with 10 bases lining up with TRBD1. This CDR3 comprises 15 residues. The J segment lost 4 bases and the V segment lost 5 bases, leaving 5 bases of the junction unmatched. Germline CDR1 and CDR2: SEHNR and FQNEAQ (reference sequence). The CDR3 DNA sequence: TGTGCCAGCAGCCCGGGGGACAGGGGAAATCAGCCCCAGCATTTT. Its protein product is CASSPGDRGNQPQHF.

Here the CDR3 DNA reads TGTGCCAGCAGTCCCTCGAGTGAAAAACTGTTTTTT. Translating it yields CASSPSSEKLFF. This sequence joins TRBV6-5 and TRBJ1-4; D gene ambiguous. Looked up from germline, CDR1 is MNHEY and CDR2 is SVGAGI. Between the trimmed V and J ends, which lost 5 bases and 7 bases, there was a span of 8 bases. There are 12 residues in the CDR3.

This clone has a single count. The chain employs TRBV7-2 and TRBJ2-7; D unresolved. The V end was cut by 1 base, the J end by 2 bases, with 9 bases between. Germline V gene lookup returns CDR1 SGHTA and CDR2 FQGNSA. The CDR3 sequence is 14 residues long. The CDR3 DNA reads TGTGCCAGCAGCTTAGATGTACAACCCTACGAGCAGTACTTC. Translating it yields CASSLDVQPYEQYF.

The chain's CDR3 is CASGSSVGGYTF. The CDR3 DNA reads TGTGCTAGTGGTTCGTCCGTCGGTGGCTACACCTTC. This rearrangement joins TRBV12-5 to TRBJ1-2; D is unresolved. This CDR3 contains 12 residues. V was shortened by 4 bases and J by 7 bases, with 10 bases between the two germline ends. Per the germline V gene, CDR1 is LGHNT and CDR2 is FRNRAP. Full variable domain (remainder filled in from reference TRBV12-5 and TRBJ1-2): DARVTQTPRHKVTEMGQEVTMRCQPILGHNTVFWYRQTMMQGLELLAYFRNRAPLDDSGMPKDRFSAEMPDATLATLKIQPSEPRDSAVYFCASGSSVGGYTFGSGTRLTVV.

The V call is TRBV3-1 (or the pseudogene TRBV3-2), the J call TRBJ2-1; 7 positions match TRBD1. The J segment lost 10 bases and the V segment lost 0 bases, leaving 15 bases of the junction unmatched. From germline, CDR1 is LGHDT and CDR2 YNNKEL (reference sequence). The CDR3 has 17 residues. The CDR3 loop is CASSQDWTGSGRREQFF. CDR3 bases: TGTGCCAGCAGCCAAGATTGGACAGGTTCTGGGCGGCGGGAGCAGTTCTTC.

This chain links TRBV27 with TRBJ2-2; D is undetermined. Germline lookup yields CDR1 MNHEY and CDR2 SMNVEV (reference sequence). Trimming stripped 3 bases from V and 3 bases from J, with 8 bases between. CDR3 size: 14 residues. The CDR3 coding sequence is TGTGCCAGCAGTTTTCGCGACTACACCGGGGAGCTGTTTTTT. Amino acid sequence: CASSFRDYTGELFF.

The rearrangement links TRBV5-6 to TRBJ1-2, with D perhaps matching TRBD1 (5 bases). The CDR3 runs to 13 residues. The V end lost 5 bases, the J end lost 3 bases, and 11 bases lay between the germline ends. The germline V gene has CDR1 SGHDT and CDR2 YYEEEE. In nucleotides, the CDR3 is TGTGCCAGCAGGCGGGACGTCGACTATGGCTACACCTTC. This sequence encodes CASRRDVDYGYTF. Looking up the rest from reference TRBV5-6 and TRBJ1-2 gives the full variable domain: DAGVTQSPTHLIKTRGQQVTLRCSPKSGHDTVSWYQQALGQGPQFIFQYYEEEERQRGNFPDRFSGHQFPNYSSELNVNALLLGDSALYLCASRRDVDYGYTFGSGTRLTVV.

This clone was picked up one time. The genes are TRBV24-1 and TRBJ1-2; a possible D gene is TRBD1 (6 bases). Trimming shortened V by 6 bases and J by 3 bases, and 7 bases separated the two germline ends. This CDR3 region has 12 residues. CDR1 and CDR2 from the germline V gene are KGHDR and SFDVKD. The CDR3 DNA is TGTGCCACCAGTCAGGGGTACTATGGCTACACCTTC. Its protein is CATSQGYYGYTF.

The chain employs TRBV7-8 and TRBJ1-5, with D possibly being TRBD1 (6 bases). Trimming pared 5 bases from V and 5 bases from J, leaving 22 bases between. Germline V lookup: CDR1 SGHVS, CDR2 FQNEAQ. The CDR3 sequence is 17 residues long. Here the CDR3 DNA reads TGTGCCAGCAGCCCCACCCCGCTAACCAGGGGTTATCAGCCCCAGCATTTT. Its translation: CASSPTPLTRGYQPQHF.

Only one count was recorded for this clone. V and J are TRBV6-1 and TRBJ1-5, with D possibly matching TRBD1 (6 bases). CDR1 is MNHNS and CDR2 is SASEGT in the germline V gene. V lost 4 bases to trimming and J lost 3 bases, with 28 bases between them. The CDR3 is 20 amino acids. CDR3 in amino acids: CASSVIHPPRDRFLNQPQHF. In DNA, the CDR3 is TGTGCCAGCAGTGTCATCCACCCACCTAGAGACAGGTTTCTCAATCAGCCCCAGCATTTT.

J is TRBJ1-3 and V is TRBV19; a weak D match, TRBD1 (5 bases). The V and J ends lost 4 bases and 3 bases respectively, with 16 bases between them. The CDR3 is 16 residues long. Germline V gene lookup returns CDR1 LNHDA and CDR2 SQIVND (reference sequence). CDR3 sequence (DNA): TGTGCCAGTAGTACAACTGGGGCTTCTTATGGAAACACCATATATTTT. Protein sequence: CASSTTGASYGNTIYF.

The chain joins TRBV4-1 to TRBJ2-3; D not certain. V was shortened by 0 bases and J by 0 bases, with 4 bases between the two germline ends. This CDR3 spans 14 amino acids. CDR1 is MGHRA and CDR2 is YSYEKL in the germline V gene. The CDR3 coding sequence is TGCGCCAGCAGCCAAGAACTCAGCACAGATACGCAGTATTTT. Amino acid sequence: CASSQELSTDTQYF.

The gene calls are TRBV6-5 and TRBJ1-4; D not certain. The CDR3 spans 13 residues. Germline V CDR1 and CDR2: MNHEY, SVGAGI. Trimming removed 10 bases at V and 8 bases at J, with 17 bases between. The CDR3 nucleotides are TGTGCCACCTGCACGGTCCCTAGCGAAAAACTGTTTTTT. It encodes CATCTVPSEKLFF.

The chain links TRBV5-1 to TRBJ1-2, with D perhaps matching TRBD1 (6 bases). V lost 7 bases and J 0 bases, leaving 13 bases between the germline ends. CDR3 length: 14 amino acids. CDR1 is SGHRS and CDR2 is YFSETQ in the germline V gene. CDR3 region: CASAKGDTNYGYTF. The CDR3 DNA is TGCGCCAGCGCAAAGGGGGATACTAACTATGGCTACACCTTC.

J is TRBJ1-2 and V is TRBV18, with D possibly matching TRBD1 (5 bases). Trimming stripped 3 bases from V and 4 bases from J, with 12 bases between. CDR3 length: 14 amino acids. Looked up from germline, CDR1 is KGHSH and CDR2 is LQKENI. The CDR3 coding sequence is TGTGCCAGCTCACCCCCAGGGAAACTCTATGGCTACACCTTC. Protein: CASSPPGKLYGYTF.

The V call is TRBV11-2, the J call TRBJ2-2, with no clear D. V was clipped by 4 bases and J by 3 bases, with 12 bases between them. CDR3 length: 15 amino acids. From germline, CDR1 is SGHAT and CDR2 FQNNGV. This chain's CDR3 is CASSSRLRDTGELFF. CDR3 sequence (DNA): TGTGCCAGCAGCTCTAGATTGAGAGACACCGGGGAGCTGTTTTTT.

The genes are TRBV7-3 and TRBJ1-2; 7 bases align to TRBD1. Germline CDR1 SGHTA, CDR2 FQGTGA. V dropped 4 bases and J dropped 7; count of bases not matched to a gene: 15. The CDR3 runs to 16 residues. The DNA of the CDR3 is TGTGCCAGCAGCTCTACCCCGGCAGGGGGAACGAGTGGCTACACCTTC. Encoded protein: CASSSTPAGGTSGYTF.

The chain is built from TRBV7-8 and TRBJ1-5; D not resolved. Trimming took 2 bases from V and 5 from J, leaving 22 bases between them. The CDR3 has 18 amino acids. The germline CDR1 and CDR2 sequences are SGHVS and FQNEAQ. The CDR3 reads CASSLTWRDGVLYQPQHF. In nucleotides, the CDR3 is TGTGCCAGCAGCTTAACTTGGAGGGATGGGGTTTTATATCAGCCCCAGCATTTT.